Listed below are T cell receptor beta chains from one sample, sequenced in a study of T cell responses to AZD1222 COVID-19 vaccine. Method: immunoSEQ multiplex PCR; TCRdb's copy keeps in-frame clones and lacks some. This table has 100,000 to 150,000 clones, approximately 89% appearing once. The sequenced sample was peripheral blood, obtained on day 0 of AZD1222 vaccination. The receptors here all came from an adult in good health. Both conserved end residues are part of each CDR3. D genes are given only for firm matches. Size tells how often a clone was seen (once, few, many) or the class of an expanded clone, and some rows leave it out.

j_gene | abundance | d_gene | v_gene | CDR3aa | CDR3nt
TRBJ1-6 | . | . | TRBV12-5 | CASGSRAIGVAGNSPLHF | TGTGCTAGTGGTTCCCGTGCGATCGGGGTGGCGGGTAATTCACCCCTCCACTTT
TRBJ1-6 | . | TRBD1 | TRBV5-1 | CASSLGLGTGYSPLHF | TGCGCCAGCAGCTTGGGTCTTGGGACAGGGTATTCACCCCTCCACTTT
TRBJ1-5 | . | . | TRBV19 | CASSGLTGRGVPQHF | TGTGCCAGTAGTGGATTGACAGGTCGGGGAGTGCCCCAGCATTTT
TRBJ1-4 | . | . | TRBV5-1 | CASSSGQQLEKLFF | TGCGCCAGCAGCTCAGGACAGCAGCTTGAAAAACTGTTTTTT
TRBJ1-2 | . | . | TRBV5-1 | CASSPDPLVGGYTF | TGCGCCAGCAGCCCAGATCCTTTAGTCGGTGGCTACACCTTC
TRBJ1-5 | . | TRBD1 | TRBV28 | CASSLGGDRGKLSQHF | TGTGCCAGCAGTTTAGGCGGGGACAGGGGAAAGTTGAGCCAGCATTTT
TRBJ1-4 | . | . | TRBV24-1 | CATLPGEKLFF | TGTGCCACCCTTCCAGGTGAAAAACTGTTTTTT
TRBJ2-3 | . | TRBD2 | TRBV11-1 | CASSLRGGVLDTQYF | TGTGCCAGCAGCTTACGGGGGGGCGTATTAGATACGCAGTATTTT
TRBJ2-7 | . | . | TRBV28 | CASSFDISYEQYF | TGTGCCAGCAGTTTCGACATCTCCTACGAGCAGTACTTC
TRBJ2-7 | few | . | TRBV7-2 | CASSLEQWRTGRGSEQYF | TGTGCCAGCAGCTTAGAGCAGTGGAGAACAGGGCGGGGGAGCGAGCAGTACTTC
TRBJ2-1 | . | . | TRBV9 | CASSVRTGAEQFF | TGTGCCAGCAGCGTTCGGACTGGTGCTGAGCAGTTCTTC
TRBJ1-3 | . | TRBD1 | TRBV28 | CASRAPQGAGNTIYF | TGTGCCAGCAGGGCCCCCCAGGGGGCTGGAAACACCATATATTTT
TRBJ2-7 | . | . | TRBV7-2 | CASSPQMFSYEQYF | TGTGCCAGCAGCCCACAGATGTTCAGCTACGAGCAGTACTTC
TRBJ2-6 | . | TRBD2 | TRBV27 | CASRSGGGANVLTF | TGTGCCAGCCGGAGCGGGGGTGGGGCCAACGTCCTGACTTTC
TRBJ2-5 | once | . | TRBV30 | CAWSVVGGWETQYF | TGTGCCTGGAGTGTGGTCGGGGGTTGGGAGACCCAGTACTTC
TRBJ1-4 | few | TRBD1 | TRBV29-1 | CSVDWGTGRKTVF | TGCAGCGTTGATTGGGGGACAGGGAGGAAAACTGTTTTT
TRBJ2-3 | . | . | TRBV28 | CASSMLGESGTQYF | TGTGCCAGCAGTATGCTTGGGGAGAGTGGTACGCAGTATTTT
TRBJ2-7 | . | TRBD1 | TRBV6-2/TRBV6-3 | CASSPPDRGVYEQYF | TGTGCCAGCAGCCCCCCGGACAGGGGTGTTTACGAGCAGTACTTC
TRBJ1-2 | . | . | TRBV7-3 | CASSLDGYGYTF | TGTGCCAGCAGCTTAGATGGTTATGGCTACACCTTC
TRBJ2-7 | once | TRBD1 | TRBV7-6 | CASSPFGTGAYEQYF | TGTGCCAGCAGCCCCTTTGGGACAGGGGCCTACGAGCAGTACTTC
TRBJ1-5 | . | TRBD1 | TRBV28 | CASRARTGGSQPQHF | TGTGCCAGCAGAGCCAGGACAGGGGGGAGTCAGCCCCAGCATTTT
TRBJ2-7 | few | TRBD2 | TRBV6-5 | CASSLSGRVKYEQYF | TGTGCCAGCAGTCTTAGCGGGAGGGTAAAGTACGAGCAGTACTTC
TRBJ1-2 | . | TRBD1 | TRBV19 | CASRRTGVNYGYTF | TGTGCCAGTAGGCGGACAGGGGTCAACTATGGCTACACCTTC
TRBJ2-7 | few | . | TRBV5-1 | CASSLWESSYEQYF | TGCGCCAGCAGCTTGTGGGAGAGCAGCTACGAGCAGTACTTC
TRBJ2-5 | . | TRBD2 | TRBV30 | CAWSVVSGGRETQYF | TGTGCCTGGAGTGTTGTTAGCGGGGGGAGGGAGACCCAGTACTTC
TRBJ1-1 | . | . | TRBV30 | CAWSDGGGFTEAFF | TGTGCCTGGAGTGACGGCGGGGGTTTCACTGAAGCTTTCTTT
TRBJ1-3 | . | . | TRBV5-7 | CASSLVEGQHSGNTIYF | TGTGCCAGCAGCTTGGTGGAGGGTCAGCACTCTGGAAACACCATATATTTT
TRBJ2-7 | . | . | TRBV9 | CASSVRAHSTYEQYF | TGTGCCAGCAGCGTAAGAGCGCACAGCACCTACGAGCAGTACTTC
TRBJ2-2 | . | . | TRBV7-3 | CASSPIRTLNTGELFF | TGTGCCAGCAGCCCCATTCGGACCCTGAACACCGGGGAGCTGTTTTTT